One and the same sample provided the 12 T cell receptor beta chains below, sequenced in a study of somatic mutations in cytotoxic T cells in rheumatoid arthritis. TCRdb's table, derived via immunoSEQ multiplex PCR, lists solely in-frame clones and lacks some. This sample carries fewer than 4,000 clones, 80% to 85% of them seen once, and the ten largest clones take 25% to 30%. Sequenced: CD8+ T cells sorted from blood. These receptors originate from a man aged 45 to 65 with rheumatoid arthritis.

The rearrangement joins TRBV2 to TRBJ2-1, with D uncertain. Germline V lookup: CDR1 SNHLY, CDR2 FYNNEI. CDR3 length equals 15 residues. The germline V and J ends were trimmed by 5 bases and 0 bases, with 11 bases remaining between them. In DNA, the CDR3 is TGTGCCAGCAGTCCCTCTAAGAGCTCCTACAATGAGCAGTTCTTC. Translated: CASSPSKSSYNEQFF.

The chain recombines TRBV13 with TRBJ2-7, with 11 bases lining up with TRBD2. There are 18 residues in the CDR3. V shed 0 bases and J 4 bases; nucleotides not matched to a gene: 11. The germline gives CDR1 PRHDT, CDR2 FYEKMQ (reference sequence). CDR3 protein: CASSLGPLVAGGQYEQYF. In nucleotides, the CDR3 is TGTGCCAGCAGCTTAGGCCCCCTAGTAGCGGGAGGGCAATACGAGCAGTACTTC. Supplemented by reference TRBV13 and TRBJ2-7, the full variable domain reads AAGVIQSPRHLIKEKRETATLKCYPIPRHDTVYWYQQGPGQDPQFLISFYEKMQSDKGSIPDRFSAQQFSDYHSELNMSSLELGDSALYFCASSLGPLVAGGQYEQYFGPGTRLTVT.

The chain has TRBV6-6 and TRBJ1-5; D might be TRBD1 (6 bases). This CDR3 comprises 13 residues. CDR1 and CDR2 from the germline V gene are MNHNY and SVGAGI (reference sequence). Trimming left V 5 bases short and J 4 bases short, with 9 bases between. The CDR3 nucleotides read TGTGCCAGCAGTACAGGGCTAAATCAGCCCCAGCATTTT. The encoded protein is CASSTGLNQPQHF.

The chain uses TRBV6-5 and TRBJ2-7; TRBD2 matches 7 bases. This CDR3 has 15 residues. Losses at the gene ends were 5 bases for V and 6 bases for J; bases not matched to a gene: 13. Germline lookup yields CDR1 MNHEY and CDR2 SVGAGI. The CDR3 DNA sequence: TGTGCCAGCAGTCCCAGCCCAGCGGGACTTACCGAGCAGTACTTC. This sequence encodes CASSPSPAGLTEQYF.

The chain links TRBV21-1 to TRBJ2-1; TRBD2, the D gene given by the table, was not confirmed from the DNA. TRBV21-1 is annotated as a pseudogene. The CDR3 extends over 17 amino acids. CDR3 coding DNA: TGTGCCAGCAGCAAAGTAGGAGGGGAAAATTATAAGGGTGAGCAGTTCTTC. Amino acid sequence: CASSKVGGENYKGEQFF.

V gene TRBV10-1 combines with J gene TRBJ2-7, with D possibly TRBD1 on 6 matching bases. V lost 3 bases and J lost 3, with 15 bases in between. Germline-derived CDR1 and CDR2 are WNHNN and SYGVQD (reference sequence). CDR3 length: 15 residues. CDR3 residues: CASSDPPTGNYEQYF. CDR3 DNA: TGCGCCAGCAGTGACCCCCCCACAGGGAACTACGAGCAGTACTTC.

Here the CDR3 reads CASSEARGTGNEKLFF. The CDR3 DNA follows: TGTGCCAGCAGTGAAGCACGGGGAACAGGGAATGAAAAACTGTTTTTT. The V call is TRBV6-1, the J call TRBJ1-4, with D possibly being TRBD1 (6 bases). V gave up 0 bases and J gave up 5 bases, with 13 bases separating them. The germline CDR1 and CDR2 sequences are MNHNS and SASEGT. The CDR3 spans 16 residues.

V is TRBV15 and J is TRBJ2-7, with 9 bases matching TRBD1. The CDR3 consists of 14 residues. CDR1 is LNHNV and CDR2 is YYDKDF in the germline V gene (reference sequence). V shed 3 bases and J 4 bases; nucleotides not matched to a gene: 4. Here the CDR3 DNA reads TGTGCCACCAGCAGGCCGGGACAGGGTTACGAGCAGTACTTC. Its protein product is CATSRPGQGYEQYF.

The chain employs TRBV6-4 and TRBJ2-3; TRBD1 agrees at 10 bases. Looked up from germline, CDR1 is MRHNA and CDR2 is SNTAGT. CDR3 length: 15 amino acids. V dropped 2 bases and J dropped 4; count of bases not matched to a gene: 3. Written as DNA, the CDR3 is TGTGCCAGCAGTGACCAGACAGGGGGCTCAGATACGCAGTATTTT. Translated, it gives CASSDQTGGSDTQYF.

This clone turned up a few times. The chain is built from TRBV4-1 and TRBJ1-1; no clear D. The V gene's germline CDR1 is MGHRA and CDR2 YSYEKL. With 3 bases removed from V and 1 base from J, the gap between germline ends came to 12 bases. There are 15 residues in the CDR3. CDR3 DNA: TGCGCCAGCAGCCATCTTGGAGGGAGGAACACTGAAGCTTTCTTT. Translation gives CASSHLGGRNTEAFF.

This clone was observed a few times. V and J are TRBV2 and TRBJ1-4; 7 bases line up with TRBD1. V lost 5 bases, J lost 2 bases, and 5 bases stayed unmatched. Per germline, CDR1 SNHLY and CDR2 FYNNEI. The CDR3 sequence is 15 residues long. CDR3 nucleotide sequence: TGTGCCAGCAGTTTATACAGGGGCACTAATGAAAAACTGTTTTTT. It is translated as CASSLYRGTNEKLFF.

This rearrangement joins TRBV6-1 to TRBJ2-7; TRBD1 might be the D (6 bases). CDR3 length: 14 residues. Trimming stripped 1 base from V and 12 bases from J, with 19 bases between. Germline CDR1 and CDR2: MNHNS and SASEGT. The CDR3 DNA is TGTGCCAGCAGTGAAGGGGGAATGGAGGACAGCGGGTACTTC. It encodes CASSEGGMEDSGYF.